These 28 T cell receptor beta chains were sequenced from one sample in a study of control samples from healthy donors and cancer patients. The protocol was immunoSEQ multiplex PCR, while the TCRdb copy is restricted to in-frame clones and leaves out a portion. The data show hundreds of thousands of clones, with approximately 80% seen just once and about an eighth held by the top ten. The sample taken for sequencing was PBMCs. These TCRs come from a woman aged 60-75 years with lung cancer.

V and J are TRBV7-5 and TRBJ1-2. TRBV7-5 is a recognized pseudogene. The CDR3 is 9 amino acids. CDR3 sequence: CARHGGYTF. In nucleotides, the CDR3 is TGTGCCCGCCACGGTGGCTACACCTTC.

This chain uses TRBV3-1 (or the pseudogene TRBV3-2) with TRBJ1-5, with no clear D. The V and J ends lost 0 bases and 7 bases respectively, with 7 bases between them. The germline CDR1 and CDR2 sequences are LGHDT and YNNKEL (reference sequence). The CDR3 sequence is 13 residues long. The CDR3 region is CASSQDGEQPQHF. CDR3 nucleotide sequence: TGTGCCAGCAGCCAAGATGGGGAACAGCCCCAGCATTTT.

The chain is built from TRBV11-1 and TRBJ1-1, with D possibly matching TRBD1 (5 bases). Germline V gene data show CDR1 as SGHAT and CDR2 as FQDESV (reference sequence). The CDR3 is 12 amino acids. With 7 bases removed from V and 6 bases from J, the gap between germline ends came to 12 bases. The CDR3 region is CASMGRVAEAFF. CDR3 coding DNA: TGTGCCAGCATGGGGCGGGTGGCTGAAGCTTTCTTT. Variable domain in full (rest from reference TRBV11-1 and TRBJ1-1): EAEVAQSPRYKITEKSQAVAFWCDPISGHATLYWYRQILGQGPELLVQFQDESVVDDSQLPKDRFSAERLKGVDSTLKIQPAELGDSAMYLCASMGRVAEAFFGQGTRLTVV.

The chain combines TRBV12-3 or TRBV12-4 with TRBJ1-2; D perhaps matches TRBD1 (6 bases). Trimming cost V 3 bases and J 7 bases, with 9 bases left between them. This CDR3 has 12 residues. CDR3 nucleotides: TGTGCCAGCAGTTTCCCAGGGGCTGGCTACACCTTC. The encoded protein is CASSFPGAGYTF.

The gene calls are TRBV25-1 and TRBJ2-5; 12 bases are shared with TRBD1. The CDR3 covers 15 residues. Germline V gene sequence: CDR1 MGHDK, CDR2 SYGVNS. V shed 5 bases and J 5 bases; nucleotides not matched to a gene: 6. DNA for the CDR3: TGTGCCAGCAGTAATCCGGGACAGGGGGCGGAGACCCAGTACTTC. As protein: CASSNPGQGAETQYF.

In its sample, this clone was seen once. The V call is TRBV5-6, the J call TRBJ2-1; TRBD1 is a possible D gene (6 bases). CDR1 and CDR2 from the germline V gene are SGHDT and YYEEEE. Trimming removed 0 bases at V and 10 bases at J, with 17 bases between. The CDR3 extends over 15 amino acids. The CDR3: CASSLAAQGGNEQFF. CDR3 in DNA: TGTGCCAGCAGCTTGGCTGCACAGGGTGGTAACGAGCAGTTCTTC.

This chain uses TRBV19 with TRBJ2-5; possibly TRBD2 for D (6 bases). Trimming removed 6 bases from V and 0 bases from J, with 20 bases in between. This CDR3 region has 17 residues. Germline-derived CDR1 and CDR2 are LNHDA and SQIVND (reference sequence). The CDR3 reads CASSLGGRISYQETQYF. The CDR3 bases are TGTGCCAGTAGCTTGGGGGGTAGGATCTCTTACCAAGAGACCCAGTACTTC.

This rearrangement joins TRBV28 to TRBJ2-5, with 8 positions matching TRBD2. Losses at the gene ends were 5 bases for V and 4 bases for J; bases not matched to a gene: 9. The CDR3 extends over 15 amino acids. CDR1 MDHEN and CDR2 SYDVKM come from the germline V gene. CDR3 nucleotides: TGTGCCAGCAGTCGGCCAGCGGGAGTGAGAGAGACCCAGTACTTC. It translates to CASSRPAGVRETQYF.

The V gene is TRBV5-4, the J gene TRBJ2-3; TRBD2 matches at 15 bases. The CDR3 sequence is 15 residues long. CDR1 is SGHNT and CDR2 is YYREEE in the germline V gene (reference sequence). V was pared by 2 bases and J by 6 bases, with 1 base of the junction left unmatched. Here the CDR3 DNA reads TGTGCCAGCAGCTTAGGACTAGCGGGAGGGGATACGCAGTATTTT. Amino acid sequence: CASSLGLAGGDTQYF. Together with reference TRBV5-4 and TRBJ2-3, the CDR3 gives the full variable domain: ETGVTQSPTHLIKTRGQQVTLRCSSQSGHNTVSWYQQALGQGPQFIFQYYREEENGRGNFPPRFSGLQFPNYSSELNVNALELDDSALYLCASSLGLAGGDTQYFGPGTRLTVL.

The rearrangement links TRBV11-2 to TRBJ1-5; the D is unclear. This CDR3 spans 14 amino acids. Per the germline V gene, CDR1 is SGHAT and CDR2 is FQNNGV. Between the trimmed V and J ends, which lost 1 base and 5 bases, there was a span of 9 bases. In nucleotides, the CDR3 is TGTGCCAGCAGCTTAGCAGGAAACTATCAGCCCCAGCATTTT. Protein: CASSLAGNYQPQHF. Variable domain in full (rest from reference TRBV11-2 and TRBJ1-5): EAGVAQSPRYKIIEKRQSVAFWCNPISGHATLYWYQQILGQGPKLLIQFQNNGVVDDSQLPKDRFSAERLKGVDSTLKIQPAKLEDSAVYLCASSLAGNYQPQHFGDGTRLSIL.

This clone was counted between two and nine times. CDR3 nucleotide sequence: TGTGCCAGCAGTTTATATACAGGGGCGCCTGGGGCCAACGTCCTGACTTTC. Amino acids: CASSLYTGAPGANVLTF. The chain carries TRBV27 and TRBJ2-6, with 7 bases that match TRBD1. J lost 2 bases, V lost 1 base, and 5 bases had no gene match. Germline V CDR1 and CDR2: MNHEY, SMNVEV (reference sequence). The CDR3 totals 17 residues.

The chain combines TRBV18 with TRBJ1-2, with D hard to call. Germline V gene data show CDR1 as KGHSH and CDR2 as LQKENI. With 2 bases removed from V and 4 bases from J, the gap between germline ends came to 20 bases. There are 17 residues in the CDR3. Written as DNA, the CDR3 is TGTGCCAGCTCACCAGTCCCGTGGAGGGAATCGAGCTATGGCTACACCTTC. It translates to CASSPVPWRESSYGYTF.

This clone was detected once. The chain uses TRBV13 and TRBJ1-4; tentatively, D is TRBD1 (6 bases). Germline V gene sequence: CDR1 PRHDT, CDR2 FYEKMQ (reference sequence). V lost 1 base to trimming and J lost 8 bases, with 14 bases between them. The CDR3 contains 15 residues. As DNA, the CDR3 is TGTGCCAGCAGCTTAGCTCGACAGGTTGGAGAAAAACTGTTTTTT. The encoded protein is CASSLARQVGEKLFF.

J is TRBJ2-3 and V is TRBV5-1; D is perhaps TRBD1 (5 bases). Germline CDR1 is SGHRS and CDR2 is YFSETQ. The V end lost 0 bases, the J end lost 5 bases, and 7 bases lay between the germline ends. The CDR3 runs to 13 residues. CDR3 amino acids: CASSLAQGDTQYF. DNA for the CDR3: TGCGCCAGCAGCTTGGCTCAGGGAGATACGCAGTATTTT.

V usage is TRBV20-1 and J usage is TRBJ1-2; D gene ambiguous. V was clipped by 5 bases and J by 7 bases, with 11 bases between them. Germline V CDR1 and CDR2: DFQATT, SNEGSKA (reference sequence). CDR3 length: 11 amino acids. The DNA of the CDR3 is TGCAGTGCTCCCAACTGGTCTGGCTACACCTTC. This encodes CSAPNWSGYTF.

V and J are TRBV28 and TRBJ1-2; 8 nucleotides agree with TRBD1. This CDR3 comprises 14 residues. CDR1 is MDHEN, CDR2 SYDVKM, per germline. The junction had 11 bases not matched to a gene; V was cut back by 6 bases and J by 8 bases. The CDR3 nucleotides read TGTGCCAGCAGCACGGGGCAGGGGGCAGGAGGCTACACCTTC. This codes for CASSTGQGAGGYTF.

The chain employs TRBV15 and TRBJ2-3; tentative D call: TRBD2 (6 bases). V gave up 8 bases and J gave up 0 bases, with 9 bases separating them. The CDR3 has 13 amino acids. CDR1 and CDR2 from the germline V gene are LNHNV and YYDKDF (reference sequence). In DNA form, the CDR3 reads TGTGCCACCGCAGGGAGGAGCACAGATACGCAGTATTTT. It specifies CATAGRSTDTQYF.

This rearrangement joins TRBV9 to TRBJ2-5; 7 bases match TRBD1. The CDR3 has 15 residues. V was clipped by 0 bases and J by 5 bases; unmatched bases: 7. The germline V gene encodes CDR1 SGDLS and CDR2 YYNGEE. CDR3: CASSVEDRRGETQYF. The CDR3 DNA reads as TGTGCCAGCAGCGTAGAGGACAGGCGCGGGGAGACCCAGTACTTC.

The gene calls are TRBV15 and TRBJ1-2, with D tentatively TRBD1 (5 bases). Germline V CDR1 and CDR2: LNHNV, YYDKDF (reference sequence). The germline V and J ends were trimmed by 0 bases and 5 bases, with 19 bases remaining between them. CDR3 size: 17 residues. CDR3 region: CATSRDLPTSGEYGYTF. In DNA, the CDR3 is TGTGCCACCAGCAGAGATCTCCCGACCTCGGGGGAGTATGGCTACACCTTC.

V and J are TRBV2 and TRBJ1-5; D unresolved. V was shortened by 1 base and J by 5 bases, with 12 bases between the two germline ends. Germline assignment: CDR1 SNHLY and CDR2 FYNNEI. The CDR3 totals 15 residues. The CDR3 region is CASSEDGGFDQPQHF. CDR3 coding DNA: TGTGCCAGCAGTGAAGACGGAGGGTTTGATCAGCCCCAGCATTTT.

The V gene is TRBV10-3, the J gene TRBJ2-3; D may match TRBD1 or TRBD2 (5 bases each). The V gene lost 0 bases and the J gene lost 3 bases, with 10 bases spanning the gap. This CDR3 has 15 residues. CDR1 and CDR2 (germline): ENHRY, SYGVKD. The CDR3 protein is CAISESRGGTDTQYF. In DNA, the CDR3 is TGTGCCATCAGTGAGTCTAGGGGCGGGACAGATACGCAGTATTTT.

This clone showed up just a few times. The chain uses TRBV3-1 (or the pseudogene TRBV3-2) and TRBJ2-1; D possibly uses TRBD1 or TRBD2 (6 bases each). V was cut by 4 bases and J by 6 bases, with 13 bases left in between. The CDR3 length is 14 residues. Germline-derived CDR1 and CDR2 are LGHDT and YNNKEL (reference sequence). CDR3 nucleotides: TGTGCCAGCAGCCGAGGTAGGGGGGCCAATGAGCAGTTCTTC. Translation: CASSRGRGANEQFF.

CDR3: CATGRGQVDNEQFF. DNA for the CDR3: TGCGCCACGGGGAGGGGACAGGTCGACAATGAGCAGTTCTTC. The chain has TRBV5-1 and TRBJ2-1, with D perhaps matching TRBD1 (8 bases). CDR1 SGHRS and CDR2 YFSETQ come from the germline V gene. CDR3 size: 14 residues. Trimming pared 9 bases from V and 5 bases from J, leaving 18 bases between.

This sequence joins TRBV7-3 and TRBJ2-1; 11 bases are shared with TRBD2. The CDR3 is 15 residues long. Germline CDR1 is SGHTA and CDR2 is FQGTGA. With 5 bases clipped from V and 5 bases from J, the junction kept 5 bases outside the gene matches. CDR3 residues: CASSPGTSGDNEQFF. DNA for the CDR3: TGTGCCAGCAGCCCGGGGACTAGCGGCGACAATGAGCAGTTCTTC.

CDR3 loop: CASSLGQWMNTEAFF. The CDR3 DNA follows: TGTGCCAGCAGCTTGGGACAGTGGATGAACACTGAAGCTTTCTTT. The V and J genes are TRBV5-8 and TRBJ1-1, with a possible D match to TRBD1 (5 bases). The germline V gene has CDR1 SGHTS and CDR2 YDEGEE. This CDR3 region has 15 residues. Trimming cost V 0 bases and J 0 bases, with 9 bases left between them. Supplemented by reference TRBV5-8 and TRBJ1-1, the full variable domain reads EAGVTQSPTHLIKTRGQQATLRCSPISGHTSVYWYQQALGLGLQFLLWYDEGEERNRGNFPPRFSGRQFPNYSSELNVNALELEDSALYLCASSLGQWMNTEAFFGQGTRLTVV.

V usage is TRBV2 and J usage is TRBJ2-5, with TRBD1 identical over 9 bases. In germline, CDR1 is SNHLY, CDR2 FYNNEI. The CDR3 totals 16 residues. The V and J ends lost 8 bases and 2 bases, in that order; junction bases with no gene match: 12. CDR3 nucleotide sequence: TGTGCCAGCGCGTATGGAGTCGACAGGGGGCAAGAGACCCAGTACTTC. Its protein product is CASAYGVDRGQETQYF.

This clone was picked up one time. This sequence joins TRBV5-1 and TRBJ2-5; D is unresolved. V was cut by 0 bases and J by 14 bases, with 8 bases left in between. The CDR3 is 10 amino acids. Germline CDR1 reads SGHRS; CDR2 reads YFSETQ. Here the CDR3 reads CASSLGTIYF. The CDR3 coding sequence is TGCGCCAGCAGCTTGGGGACCATCTACTTC.

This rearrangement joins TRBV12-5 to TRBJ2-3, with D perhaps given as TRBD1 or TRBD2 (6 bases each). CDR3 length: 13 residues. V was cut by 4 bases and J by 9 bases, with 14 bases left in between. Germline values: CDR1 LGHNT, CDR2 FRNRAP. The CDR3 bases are TGTGCTAGTGGTTGGGGGGCCCGCAGCACGCAGTATTTT. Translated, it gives CASGWGARSTQYF.